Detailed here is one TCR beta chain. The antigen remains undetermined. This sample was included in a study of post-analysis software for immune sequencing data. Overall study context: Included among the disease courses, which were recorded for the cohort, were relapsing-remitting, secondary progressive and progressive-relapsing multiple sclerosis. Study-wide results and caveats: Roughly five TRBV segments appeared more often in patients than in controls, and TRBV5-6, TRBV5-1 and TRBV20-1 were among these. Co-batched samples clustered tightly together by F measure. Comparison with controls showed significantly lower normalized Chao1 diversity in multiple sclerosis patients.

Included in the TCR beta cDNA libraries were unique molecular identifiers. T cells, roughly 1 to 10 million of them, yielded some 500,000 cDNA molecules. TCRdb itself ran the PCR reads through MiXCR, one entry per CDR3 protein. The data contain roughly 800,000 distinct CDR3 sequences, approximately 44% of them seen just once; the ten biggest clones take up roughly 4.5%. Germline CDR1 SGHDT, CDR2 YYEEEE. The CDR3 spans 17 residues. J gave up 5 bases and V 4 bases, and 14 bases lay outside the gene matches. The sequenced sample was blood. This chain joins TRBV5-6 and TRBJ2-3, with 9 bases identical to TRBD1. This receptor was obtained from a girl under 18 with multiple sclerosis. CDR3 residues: CASSLLGTGNLGDTQYF. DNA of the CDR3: TGTGCCAGCAGCCTACTAGGGACAGGGAATTTAGGAGATACGCAGTATTTT.